This T cell receptor beta chain was recorded in a study of cytomegalovirus exposure and HLA in healthy donors. Points from the study as a whole: A later analysis showed TCR association rates differing by HLA locus, peaking at DRB1 and lowest at HLA-C. Three chains linked to CMV were shown in vitro to be specific for CMV antigens.

PCR primers comprised 60 Vbeta and 13 Jbeta primers. Per the original methods: There were tens of millions of unique TCR beta chains by a later count, and approximately 11 million of them were shared. The protocol was immunoSEQ multiplex PCR, while the TCRdb copy is restricted to in-frame clones and leaves out a portion. V, J and clone size are taken as reported in that table, and D and trimming were inferred from the DNA itself. Of some 240,000 clones in the sample, approximately 82% are singletons; the top ten hold less than 4.5%. With regard to this clone: Antigen specificity is unknown.

All the people who gave samples were healthy bone marrow donors. The sample consisted of PBMCs. The clonotype originates from a male donor in good health and CMV-seronegative.

The CDR3 nucleotides read TGTGCCAGCAGCTCCCCAGTAGGGCGGGGAGCTTTCTTT. Amino acid sequence: CASSSPVGRGAFF. This sequence joins TRBV7-8 and TRBJ1-1; D ambiguous. The CDR3 loop spans 13 amino acids. V was clipped by 4 bases and J by 10 bases, with 16 bases between them. Germline CDR1 SGHVS, CDR2 FQNEAQ.